Reported below is one T cell receptor (beta chain). Its target is not known. Germline V gives CDR1 DFQATT, CDR2 SNEGSKA (reference sequence). Between the trimmed V and J ends, which lost 2 bases and 7 bases, there was a span of 20 bases. This CDR3 is 15 amino acids long. This sample is drawn from a study of blood T cells in healthy people across ages. Using a J-beta primer mix together with a sample-barcoded 5' primer, a second PCR was run for roughly 6 to 12 cycles. TCRdb fed the 5' RACE reads into MiXCR, producing one record per CDR3 protein. In the table there are 550,000 to 600,000 distinct CDR3 sequences, 27% of which are singletons. Per sample, no less than 6 micrograms of total RNA were extracted. Whole-study findings and limits: With age, beta diversity per million T cells declined roughly linearly, significantly by about 37. Naive CD4+ cells and diversity were both higher in long-lived donors than in aged donors.

Sequenced sample: blood. The sequence derives from a woman between 70 and 85 years old in good health. The chain carries TRBV20-1 and TRBJ2-5; D is perhaps TRBD1 or TRBD2 (5 bases each). The CDR3 reads CSARISGTELWTQYF. CDR3 bases: TGCAGTGCTAGAATATCGGGGACGGAGCTTTGGACCCAGTACTTC.